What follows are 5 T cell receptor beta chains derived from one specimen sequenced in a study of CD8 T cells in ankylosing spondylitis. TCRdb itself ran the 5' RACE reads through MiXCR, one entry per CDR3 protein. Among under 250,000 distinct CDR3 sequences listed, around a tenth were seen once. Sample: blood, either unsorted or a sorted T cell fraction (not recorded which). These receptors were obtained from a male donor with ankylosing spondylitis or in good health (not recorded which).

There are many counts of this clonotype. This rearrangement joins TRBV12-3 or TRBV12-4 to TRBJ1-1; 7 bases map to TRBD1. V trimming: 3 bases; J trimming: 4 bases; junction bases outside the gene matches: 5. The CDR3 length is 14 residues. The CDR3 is CASSFQGEGTEAFF. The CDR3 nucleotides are TGTGCCAGCAGTTTCCAGGGGGAGGGCACTGAAGCTTTCTTT.

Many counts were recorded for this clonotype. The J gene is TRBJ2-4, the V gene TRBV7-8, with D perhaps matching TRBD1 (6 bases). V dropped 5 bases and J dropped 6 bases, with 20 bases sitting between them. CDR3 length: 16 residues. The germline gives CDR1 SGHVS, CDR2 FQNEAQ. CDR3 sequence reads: CASSKKGTGHLNIQYF. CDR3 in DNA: TGTGCCAGCAGCAAAAAAGGGACGGGACACCTAAACATTCAGTACTTC.

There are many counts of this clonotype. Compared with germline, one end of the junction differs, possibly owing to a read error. The CDR3, as DNA: TGCAGTGCTAGAGTGAGCCCAGGGATTGTCTTC. Its translation is CSARVSPGIVF. The V call is TRBV20-1, the J call TRBJ2-5, with a possible D match to TRBD1 (5 bases). Per the germline V gene, CDR1 is DFQATT and CDR2 is SNEGSKA (reference sequence). The CDR3 runs 11 residues.

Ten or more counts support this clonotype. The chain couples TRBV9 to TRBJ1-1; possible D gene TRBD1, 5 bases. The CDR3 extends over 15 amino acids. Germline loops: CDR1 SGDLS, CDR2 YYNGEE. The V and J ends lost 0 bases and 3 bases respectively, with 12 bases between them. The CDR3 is CASSVEGFGDTEAFF. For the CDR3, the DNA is TGTGCCAGCAGCGTAGAGGGGTTTGGGGACACTGAAGCTTTCTTT.

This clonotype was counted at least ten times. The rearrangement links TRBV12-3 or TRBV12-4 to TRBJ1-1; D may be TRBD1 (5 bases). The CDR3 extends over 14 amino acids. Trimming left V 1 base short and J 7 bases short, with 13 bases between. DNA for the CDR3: TGTGCCAGCAGTTTAGTTCGGGGCGGGGGTGAAGCTTTCTTT. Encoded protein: CASSLVRGGGEAFF.